The T cell receptor (beta chain) described here comes from a study of molecular identifiers for immune sequencing clone quantification (dated by TCRdb to 2017 to 2018). In the study overall: For a replicate experiment, RNA from around 20,000 or 99,000 naive CD8 T cells was divided into five aliquots, of which four were sequenced. The study was a methods study using CD8 T cells to benchmark molecular-identifier clustering-based TCR repertoire sequencing (MIDCIRS) and TCR RNA copy counting. Results and caveats for the whole study, not just this receptor: Even against a background of roughly 1 million naive CD8 T cells, spiked-in Jurkat TCR RNA amounting to a single cell's worth was reported to be detectable. Highly expanded clone sizes could be underestimated if identical TCR molecules share a barcode. Modeling gave about 3.2 recovered TCR RNA copies per cell versus about ten by digital PCR, implying approximately 30% capture efficiency. Spiked-in Jurkat TCR RNA (roughly 10 copies' worth), which is not part of the donor repertoire, was contained in the naive libraries. Without barcode sub-clustering, chimeric consensus sequences inflated TCR diversity; chimeras reached as high as 47%. In CMV-specific effector cells, clones with more than 20 RNA copies accounted for over 97% of molecules, whereas in naive cells such clones accounted for under 1%.

From the cysteine up to the phenylalanine, the CDR3 has a length of 15 residues. Only CDR3 DNA is held: 45 bases, read in frame from base 1. The germline V gene (reference sequence) provides CDR1 DFQATT and CDR2 SNEGSKA. Trimming takes 3 bases from V and 11 bases from J, and the germline ends sit 25 bases apart. Libraries of naive CD8 T cells were generated from about 19,000 to 1,100,000 sorted cells, with 10%, 30% or 50% of the purified RNA used. Naive CD8 T cells, defined as CD8+CD4-CCR7+CD45RA+, were FACS-sorted into RLT Plus buffer on a BD FACSAria II. Approximately eleven TCR copies' worth of Jurkat RNA were spiked into about 20,000-1,100,000 naive CD8 T cell samples to test detection sensitivity. Enrichment of CD8 T cells was performed with RosetteSep CD8+ T Cell Enrichment Cocktail and Ficoll-Paque, after which ACK red cell lysis was carried out. For this clonotype: This receptor's antigen is unknown. It may be a read error: a sequence one base away is much more abundant.

Libraries were made using PCR. TCRdb names Illumina HiSeq 4000 as the instrument used. Bulk TCR libraries were generated as previously described, with the TCR primers listed in Table S5 used. The Qiagen AllPrep DNA/RNA kit was used to purify total RNA. Before analysis, reads from multiple sequencing runs of one library were combined. The authors' analysis ran thus. Reads were retained only if an exact TCR constant sequence was present, and the retained reads were trimmed to 150 nt and grouped according to their 12-nt molecular barcodes. Within each barcode group, reads were sub-clustered at a 15% Levenshtein threshold, and quality-weighted consensus sequences were built per RNA molecule. Non-functional sequences were removed, as were lower-count sequences one edit away from another. Based on fitting two negative binomial distributions, any barcode sub-cluster with under 20% of the maximum read count was discarded. TCRdb reprocessing: public reads trimmed at Q25 with fastp, clones called with MiXCR, in-frame beta chains kept. Records with the same CDR3 protein are collapsed into one entry carrying the most frequent genes and DNA. The V and J calls were determined by TCRdb, not by the authors. This sample holds more than 250,000 distinct CDR3 sequences; about a fifth were observed only once. The top ten clonotypes cover roughly 0.8% of the sample.

The receptor chain draws on TRBV20-1 and TRBJ2-5; the D gene cannot be named for sure. The sequencing sample was made of naive CD8+ T cells from blood, with Jurkat cell RNA spiked in. Read against the paper, the sample's cell subset or site label means: FACS-sorted CD8+CD4-CCR7+CD45RA+ naive T cells. This receptor was obtained from a human donor in good health. Some libraries in this study had Jurkat cell RNA spiked in. At the DNA level, the sequence is TGCAGTGCTAGTGTTGTCGGGTTCTCCTACAATGAGCAGTACTTC. It encodes CSASVVGFSYNEQYF.